This TCR beta chain was identified in a study of control samples from healthy donors and cancer patients. Profiled with immunoSEQ multiplex PCR; TCRdb holds only in-frame clones, not every one. Here the sample spans some 51,000 clones, over 75% being singletons. The germline CDR1 and CDR2 sequences are SGHTA and FQGNSA. With V trimmed by 5 bases and J by 5 bases, 10 bases remained unmatched. The CDR3 length is 15 residues. The chain is built from TRBV7-2 and TRBJ2-5, with TRBD2 matching 8 bases. The sequencing input was blood. The clonotype was recovered from a man between 45 and 60 years old in good health. CDR3 bases: TGTGCCAGCAGCCCAAGAGCGGGAGTAGAGGAGACCCAGTACTTC. Translation: CASSPRAGVEETQYF.